One and the same sample provided the 8 T cell receptor beta chains below, sequenced in a study of control samples from healthy donors and cancer patients. The data were produced by immunoSEQ multiplex PCR, yet TCRdb's version contains in-frame clones alone and is incomplete. Of 400,000 to 450,000 clones in the sample, approximately 92% were seen once. The sample consisted of PBMCs. These receptors were taken from a middle-aged man with head and neck cancer.

This clone came up once. The chain links TRBV2 to TRBJ2-4; 9 bases are a match to TRBD1. CDR3 length equals 14 residues. Per the germline V gene, CDR1 is SNHLY and CDR2 is FYNNEI. J lost 6 bases, V lost 6 bases, and 6 bases had no gene match. In DNA, the CDR3 is TGTGCCAGCAGGCCCGGGACAGGGATAAACATTCAGTACTTC. It encodes CASRPGTGINIQYF.

This clone showed up just once. The chain uses TRBV5-1 and TRBJ1-5; 9 nucleotides align to TRBD1. Germline V gene data show CDR1 as SGHRS and CDR2 as YFSETQ. The CDR3 runs to 15 residues. V gave up 5 bases and J gave up 1 base; unmatched junction bases: 4. The DNA for the CDR3 is TGCGCCAGCAGAACAGGGGGCCTAAGCAATCAGCCCCAGCATTTT. This sequence encodes CASRTGGLSNQPQHF.

The chain couples TRBV4-1 to TRBJ2-3; 9 bases align to TRBD2. This CDR3 is 16 amino acids long. V dropped 4 bases and J dropped 3; count of bases not matched to a gene: 8. From germline, CDR1 is MGHRA and CDR2 YSYEKL. CDR3 sequence reads: CASSRDLAGETDTQYF. The CDR3 DNA sequence: TGCGCCAGCAGCCGGGACTTAGCGGGAGAGACAGATACGCAGTATTTT.

V gene TRBV19 combines with J gene TRBJ2-7; the D gene is possibly TRBD1 (5 bases). CDR3 length: 14 residues. Germline V lookup: CDR1 LNHDA, CDR2 SQIVND (reference sequence). V shed 5 bases and J shed 4 bases, with 15 bases lying between them. In nucleotides, the CDR3 is TGTGCCAGTAGTGGCATGGACACGTTTTACGAGCAGTACTTC. This gives the protein CASSGMDTFYEQYF. Supplemented by reference TRBV19 and TRBJ2-7, the full variable domain reads DGGITQSPKYLFRKEGQNVTLSCEQNLNHDAMYWYRQDPGQGLRLIYYSQIVNDFQKGDIAEGYSVSREKKESFPLTVTSAQKNPTAFYLCASSGMDTFYEQYFGPGTRLTVT.

The CDR3 region is CATFDPDKRGQELNYGYTF. The CDR3 nucleotides are TGTGCCACCTTTGACCCAGATAAGAGGGGGCAGGAGCTTAACTATGGCTACACCTTC. V is TRBV24-1 and J is TRBJ1-2, with TRBD1 matching 7 bases. Trimming at V came to 9 bases and at J to 1 base, leaving 22 bases not matched to a gene. Germline CDR1 reads KGHDR; CDR2 reads SFDVKD. CDR3 size: 19 residues.

The V gene is TRBV19, the J gene TRBJ2-7; tentative D call: TRBD2 (5 bases). Germline CDR1 and CDR2: LNHDA and SQIVND (reference sequence). With 5 bases removed from V and 7 bases from J, the gap between germline ends came to 27 bases. There are 17 residues in the CDR3. The CDR3 region is CASSPRTLLFWTGEQYF. The CDR3 bases are TGTGCCAGTAGTCCTCGGACGCTCCTCTTCTGGACGGGGGAGCAGTACTTC. The entire variable domain, with the rest obtained from reference TRBV19 and TRBJ2-7, is as follows: DGGITQSPKYLFRKEGQNVTLSCEQNLNHDAMYWYRQDPGQGLRLIYYSQIVNDFQKGDIAEGYSVSREKKESFPLTVTSAQKNPTAFYLCASSPRTLLFWTGEQYFGPGTRLTVT.

The chain joins TRBV20-1 to TRBJ1-1; 7 bases agree with TRBD1. CDR1 is DFQATT and CDR2 is SNEGSKA in the germline V gene (reference sequence). The CDR3 is 11 residues long. V shed 5 bases and J 10 bases; nucleotides not matched to a gene: 7. Here the CDR3 DNA reads TGCAGTGCTTTGACAGGGCCCAGAGCTTTCTTT. Encoded protein: CSALTGPRAFF.

The rearrangement joins TRBV6-2 or TRBV6-3 to TRBJ2-7; either TRBD1 or TRBD2 may supply D (5 bases each). The V gene's germline CDR1 is MNHEY and CDR2 SVGEGT. CDR3 length equals 17 residues. The V and J ends lost 0 bases and 2 bases respectively, with 17 bases between them. The DNA of the CDR3 is TGTGCCAGCAGTTACTCGTTTCTTCAGGGAGCCACCTACGAGCAGTACTTC. Translated, it gives CASSYSFLQGATYEQYF.